These 2 T cell receptor beta chains share one sample of origin, sequenced in a study of control samples from healthy donors and cancer patients. The assay was immunoSEQ multiplex PCR, and TCRdb's table has in-frame clones only and misses some. This sample carries some 120,000 clones, about 90% of them seen once, and the ten largest clones take roughly 1.9%. Sequenced: blood. These receptors were obtained from a man younger than 30 in good health.

This rearrangement joins TRBV4-3 to TRBJ1-2; tentatively, D is TRBD1 (5 bases). Per germline, CDR1 LGHNA and CDR2 YSLEER. This CDR3 is 14 amino acids long. Between the trimmed V and J ends, which lost 3 bases and 1 base, there was a span of 9 bases. The CDR3 DNA reads TGCGCCAGCAGCCAGGCCCAGGGTAACTATGGCTACACCTTC. This sequence encodes CASSQAQGNYGYTF.

This clone has a handful of counts. The chain uses TRBV5-1 and TRBJ1-4; no firm D call. V lost 0 bases and J 0 bases, leaving 9 bases between the germline ends. Per the germline V gene, CDR1 is SGHRS and CDR2 is YFSETQ. The CDR3 contains 16 residues. The CDR3 protein is CASSLVQPATNEKLFF. In DNA, the CDR3 is TGCGCCAGCAGCTTGGTGCAGCCTGCAACTAATGAAAAACTGTTTTTT.